The 26 T cell receptor beta chains below all came from one sample that was sequenced in a study of cytomegalovirus exposure and HLA in healthy donors (dated by TCRdb to the late 2010s). Library preparation was by the immunoSEQ multiplex PCR assay. For the multiplex PCR, a mixture combining 60 forward primers for TCR Vbeta segments and 13 reverse primers for TCR Jbeta segments was used. The immuneACCESS repertoire file appears here via TCRdb, limited to in-frame rearrangements. These files lack a portion of the clones; in checked studies, under half of the deficit traces to unresolved V genes, and the cause of the others is not known. This sample is represented by under 200,000 clones; 70% to 85% of them were singletons. Together, the top ten hold around 0.74% of the sample. Input material: PBMCs. These receptors all come from a middle-aged woman in good health and CMV-seronegative.

V gene TRBV28 combines with J gene TRBJ1-1; 10 bases fit TRBD1. V was clipped by 2 bases and J by 7 bases; unmatched bases: 7. Germline assignment: CDR1 MDHEN and CDR2 SYDVKM. The CDR3 consists of 15 residues. CDR3 sequence (DNA): TGTGCCAGCAGTTTAGTCGACAGGGGGCTGAGTGAAGCTTTCTTT. Protein product: CASSLVDRGLSEAFF.

This chain joins TRBV7-6 and TRBJ1-6; TRBD1 is a possible D gene (6 bases). From germline, CDR1 is SGHVS and CDR2 FNYEAQ. The CDR3 runs 15 residues. Trimming removed 5 bases at V and 7 bases at J, with 15 bases between. The CDR3 DNA sequence: TGTGCCAGCAGCAAACAGGGACAAGCCAATTCACCCCTCCACTTT. This codes for CASSKQGQANSPLHF.

This clone was counted a single time. The V and J genes are TRBV5-6 and TRBJ2-1; no clear D gene. The CDR3 totals 12 residues. The V and J ends lost 1 base and 9 bases respectively, with 8 bases between them. Germline CDR1 reads SGHDT; CDR2 reads YYEEEE. CDR3 sequence: CASSLSTVEQFF. The CDR3, as DNA: TGTGCCAGCAGCTTGAGTACGGTTGAGCAGTTCTTC.

This clone is a singleton in its sample. This chain connects TRBV5-1 to TRBJ2-2, with 11 bases that match TRBD2. Germline assignment: CDR1 SGHRS and CDR2 YFSETQ. V shed 4 bases, J shed 6 bases, and the junction held 11 bases outside the gene matches. The CDR3 covers 17 residues. The DNA of the CDR3 is TGCGCCAGCAGCGCGGAACTAGCGGGGGCCGGGGCCGGGGAGCTGTTTTTT. It is translated as CASSAELAGAGAGELFF.

The chain combines TRBV5-1 with TRBJ2-3; 11 bases are a match to TRBD2. The germline V gene has CDR1 SGHRS and CDR2 YFSETQ. This CDR3 region has 15 residues. V lost 0 bases and J lost 4; bases outside the gene matches: 1. In nucleotides, the CDR3 is TGCGCCAGCAGCTTGGCACTAGCGGGGGCAGATACGCAGTATTTT. Protein product: CASSLALAGADTQYF.

V usage is TRBV6-1 and J usage is TRBJ1-5; possibly TRBD1 for D (5 bases). Trimming shortened V by 2 bases and J by 3 bases, and 11 bases separated the two germline ends. The germline V gene has CDR1 MNHNS and CDR2 SASEGT. The length of the CDR3 is 15 residues. CDR3: CASSELTGVNQPQHF. In nucleotides, the CDR3 is TGTGCCAGCAGTGAACTAACAGGAGTCAATCAGCCCCAGCATTTT.

V and J are TRBV11-2 and TRBJ2-3; maybe TRBD2 (7 bases). From germline, CDR1 is SGHAT and CDR2 FQNNGV. The CDR3 spans 16 residues. The ends were cut back, 3 bases at V and 7 bases at J, with 20 bases in the middle. The CDR3 protein is CASSLSLGGAGNTQYF. For the CDR3, the DNA is TGTGCCAGCAGCTTGTCCTTGGGGGGGGCCGGAAATACGCAGTATTTT. The full variable domain, with the rest looked up from reference TRBV11-2 and TRBJ2-3, is EAGVAQSPRYKIIEKRQSVAFWCNPISGHATLYWYQQILGQGPKLLIQFQNNGVVDDSQLPKDRFSAERLKGVDSTLKIQPAKLEDSAVYLCASSLSLGGAGNTQYFGPGTRLTVL.

This chain joins TRBV27 and TRBJ2-1; the D is unclear. The V end lost 0 bases, the J end lost 6 bases, and 9 bases lay between the germline ends. The CDR3 has 14 amino acids. Germline lookup yields CDR1 MNHEY and CDR2 SMNVEV (reference sequence). The CDR3 sequence: CASSLSSYRNEQFF. For the CDR3, the DNA is TGTGCCAGCAGTTTATCTTCCTACCGCAATGAGCAGTTCTTC.

For this clone: One end of the junction fails to match germline, which may point to a read error. This chain links TRBV7-7 with TRBJ2-5, with TRBD2 matching over 7 bases. Per the germline V gene, CDR1 is SSHAT and CDR2 is FNYEAQ (reference sequence). The CDR3 is made up of 16 amino acids. The CDR3 DNA follows: TGTGCTAGCAGCCCCAAGGCGGGAGAGGGGCGGAAGACCCAGTACTTC. Its translation: CASSPKAGEGRKTQYF. Complete variable domain (other parts from reference TRBV7-7 and TRBJ2-5): GAGVSQSPRYKVTKRGQDVTLRCDPISSHATLYWYQQALGQGPEFLTYFNYEAQPDKSGLPSDRFSAERPEGSISTLTIQRTEQRDSAMYRCASSPKAGEGRKTQYFGPGTRLLVL.

V and J are TRBV6-1 and TRBJ1-2; 7 bases line up with TRBD1. The V and J ends lost 7 bases and 0 bases, in that order; junction bases with no gene match: 8. The CDR3 sequence is 15 residues long. Per the germline V gene, CDR1 is MNHNS and CDR2 is SASEGT. CDR3 nucleotide sequence: TGTGCCAGCACCGGGACAGCCTTTTCTAACTATGGCTACACCTTC. Translating gives CASTGTAFSNYGYTF.

This clone was seen only a few times. This chain uses TRBV5-6 with TRBJ2-7; D is unclear. V dropped 0 bases and J dropped 5 bases, with 9 bases sitting between them. This CDR3 is 13 amino acids long. The germline V gene encodes CDR1 SGHDT and CDR2 YYEEEE. The CDR3 region has the DNA TGTGCCAGCAGCTTGGGACACCCAAACGAGCAGTACTTC. It codes for CASSLGHPNEQYF.

The V call is TRBV29-1, the J call TRBJ2-5; no firm D call. TRBJ2-7 matches the DNA end more closely, so the J call is doubtful. CDR3 length: 13 residues. The germline V gene encodes CDR1 SQVTM and CDR2 ANQGSEA. CDR3 region: CSVISVASYEQYF. The CDR3 DNA follows: TGCAGCGTTATTTCGGTTGCAAGCTACGAGCAGTACTTC.

This clone was seen only a few times. V gene TRBV5-1 combines with J gene TRBJ1-4; weak D call: TRBD1 (5 bases). Germline-derived CDR1 and CDR2 are SGHRS and YFSETQ. The ends were cut back, 1 base at V and 3 bases at J, with 10 bases in the middle. The CDR3 is 15 amino acids. The DNA for the CDR3 is TGCGCCAGCAGCTTGAACGCAGGGTCTAATGAAAAACTGTTTTTT. Its protein is CASSLNAGSNEKLFF.

The chain joins TRBV6-5 to TRBJ2-2; 8 nucleotides line up with TRBD1. Germline CDR1 MNHEY, CDR2 SVGAGI. The CDR3 has 15 residues. V lost 4 bases, J lost 4 bases, and 5 bases stayed unmatched. The chain's CDR3 is CASSSRQGLTGELFF. For the CDR3, the DNA is TGTGCCAGCAGTTCAAGACAGGGGCTCACCGGGGAGCTGTTTTTT.

The rearrangement uses TRBV30 and TRBJ1-2, with D maybe TRBD1 (5 bases). Deletions cut 2 bases from V and 6 bases from J, with 13 bases between. The CDR3 consists of 13 residues. Germline V gene sequence: CDR1 GTSNPN, CDR2 SVGIG (reference sequence). The CDR3: CAWSHGQGNGYTF. DNA of the CDR3: TGTGCCTGGAGTCACGGGCAGGGCAATGGCTACACCTTC. The full variable domain, its missing parts supplied by reference TRBV30 and TRBJ1-2, is SQTIHQWPATLVQPVGSPLSLECTVEGTSNPNLYWYRQAAGRGLQLLFYSVGIGQISSEVPQNLSASRPQDRQFILSSKKLLLSDSGFYLCAWSHGQGNGYTFGSGTRLTVV.

The chain combines TRBV6-4 with TRBJ1-5; the match to TRBD1 covers 7 bases. V was pared by 6 bases and J by 3 bases, with 2 bases of the junction left unmatched. Germline lookup yields CDR1 MRHNA and CDR2 SNTAGT. CDR3 length: 13 residues. The CDR3 loop is CASSQGVNQPQHF. The CDR3 bases are TGTGCCAGCAGCCAGGGGGTCAATCAGCCCCAGCATTTT.

This clone was detected only a few times. The chain uses TRBV2 and TRBJ1-2; D perhaps matches TRBD1 (6 bases). V lost 1 base and J 3 bases, leaving 12 bases between the germline ends. Germline values: CDR1 SNHLY, CDR2 FYNNEI. The CDR3 is 15 amino acids. In nucleotides, the CDR3 is TGTGCCAGCAGTGAAGGAGACCACAGGGACTATGGCTACACCTTC. Translating it yields CASSEGDHRDYGYTF.

This clone appeared a few times. The CDR3 loop reads CATSRVGTGTGEQYF. The CDR3, as DNA: TGTGCCACCAGCAGAGTTGGGACAGGGACAGGAGAGCAGTACTTC. The chain combines TRBV15 with TRBJ2-7; 9 bases map to TRBD1. The CDR3 is made up of 15 amino acids. V lost 1 base and J lost 7; bases outside the gene matches: 8. The germline V gene encodes CDR1 LNHNV and CDR2 YYDKDF (reference sequence). Full variable domain (rest looked up from reference TRBV15 and TRBJ2-7): DAMVIQNPRYQVTQFGKPVTLSCSQTLNHNVMYWYQQKSSQAPKLLFHYYDKDFNNEADTPDNFQSRRPNTSFCFLDIRSPGLGDTAMYLCATSRVGTGTGEQYFGPGTRLTVT.

This clone was recorded only once. The chain combines TRBV10-3 with TRBJ1-3; D not certain. The CDR3 totals 15 residues. V was shortened by 0 bases and J by 0 bases, with 6 bases between the two germline ends. Germline assignment: CDR1 ENHRY and CDR2 SYGVKD. The CDR3 DNA reads as TGTGCCATCAGTGAGTCTGGCGGCTCTGGAAACACCATATATTTT. As protein: CAISESGGSGNTIYF.

The chain is built from TRBV7-2 and TRBJ2-2; 8 bases are shared with TRBD1. V dropped 5 bases and J dropped 6; count of bases not matched to a gene: 8. Germline lookup yields CDR1 SGHTA and CDR2 FQGNSA. The CDR3 has 15 residues. CDR3 bases: TGTGCCAGCAGCCCGAACAGGGGGTTTTCCGGGGAGCTGTTTTTT. Translated, it gives CASSPNRGFSGELFF.

The chain links TRBV15 to TRBJ2-5; 9 bases agree with TRBD2. The CDR3 has 14 residues. V dropped 2 bases and J dropped 5; count of bases not matched to a gene: 3. Per the germline V gene, CDR1 is LNHNV and CDR2 is YYDKDF (reference sequence). CDR3 sequence: CATSRPSGTETQYF. The CDR3 bases are TGTGCCACCAGCAGACCTAGCGGGACCGAGACCCAGTACTTC.

This chain uses TRBV6-5 with TRBJ2-1, with D unclear. Trimming stripped 6 bases from V and 10 bases from J, with 19 bases between. This CDR3 has 14 amino acids. The germline V gene has CDR1 MNHEY and CDR2 SVGAGI. In DNA, the CDR3 is TGTGCCAGCAGCGTTATGGCGGCCCTCCAGGAGCAGTTCTTC. It specifies CASSVMAALQEQFF.

The chain links TRBV27 to TRBJ2-1; 11 bases are a match to TRBD2. The CDR3 is made up of 17 amino acids. V shed 0 bases and J 8 bases; nucleotides not matched to a gene: 9. Germline CDR1 reads MNHEY; CDR2 reads SMNVEV (reference sequence). The CDR3 is CASSLSIRLAGPDEQFF. The CDR3 DNA follows: TGTGCCAGCAGTTTATCGATAAGACTAGCGGGACCCGATGAGCAGTTCTTC.

The chain couples TRBV7-9 to TRBJ2-7; 8 nucleotides line up with TRBD1. V dropped 2 bases and J dropped 2; count of bases not matched to a gene: 11. The CDR3 is 17 amino acids. Per germline, CDR1 SEHNR and CDR2 FQNEAQ (reference sequence). In DNA, the CDR3 is TGTGCCAGCAGCTTAACGTCCGGGACAGGCGTCGCCTACGAGCAGTACTTC. Translated: CASSLTSGTGVAYEQYF.

The chain recombines TRBV11-2 with TRBJ1-6; D call uncertain. Germline CDR1 SGHAT, CDR2 FQNNGV. The CDR3 runs 16 residues. V dropped 1 base and J dropped 0 bases, with 7 bases sitting between them. CDR3 bases: TGTGCCAGCAGCTTAGGCTTTAGCTCCTATAATTCACCCCTCCACTTT. Protein product: CASSLGFSSYNSPLHF.

The chain couples TRBV21-1 to TRBJ2-3; the table's TRBD2 call for D was not verified on the DNA. TRBV21-1 is shown as a pseudogene. This CDR3 contains 14 residues. CDR3 residues: CASSKDSGPGTQYF. CDR3 bases: TGTGCCAGCAGCAAAGATAGCGGACCAGGTACGCAGTATTTT.